The 17 T cell receptor beta chains given below trace back to one sample, sequenced in a study of neurological immune-mediated disorders. MiXCR, applied by TCRdb to the 5' RACE reads, yields one record per CDR3 protein. The table records nearly 60,000 distinct CDR3 sequences, around 3.6% of them present only once. The specimen sequenced was PBMCs. These receptors were collected from a woman aged 25 to 39 with multiple sclerosis.

The table lists this clonotype with many counts. This sequence joins TRBV10-3 and TRBJ2-1; D is uncertain. The germline V gene encodes CDR1 ENHRY and CDR2 SYGVKD. The CDR3 length is 9 residues. Trimming took 8 bases from V and 9 from J, leaving 5 bases between them. The CDR3: CAIGLEQFF. DNA for the CDR3: TGTGCCATCGGGCTTGAGCAGTTCTTC.

The rearrangement links TRBV20-1 to TRBJ2-2; TRBD2 matches at 16 bases. Germline values: CDR1 DFQATT, CDR2 SNEGSKA (reference sequence). V lost 3 bases and J lost 9; bases outside the gene matches: 4. This CDR3 comprises 15 residues. The CDR3 protein is CSARGTSGRARELFF. The CDR3 DNA sequence: TGCAGTGCTAGGGGGACTAGCGGGAGGGCCCGGGAGCTGTTTTTT.

As regards this clonotype: A read error is possible here, since a much larger clone lies one base away. This sequence joins TRBV12-3 or TRBV12-4 and TRBJ1-6, with D maybe TRBD1 (5 bases). The CDR3 totals 13 residues. The V end was cut by 1 base, the J end by 13 bases, with 11 bases between. CDR3 loop: CASSLEGRGPLHF. In DNA form, the CDR3 reads TGTGCCAGCAGTTTAGAAGGCCGGGGGCCCCTCCACTTT.

Ten or more counts support this clonotype. The chain links TRBV7-2 to TRBJ2-1; D is unresolved. V lost 7 bases and J lost 9, with 19 bases in between. Germline V gives CDR1 SGHTA, CDR2 FQGNSA. This CDR3 region has 14 residues. The CDR3 nucleotides read TGTGCCAGCACCAGCCTCATGGGCGGTGGTGAGCAGTTCTTC. Translated, it gives CASTSLMGGGEQFF.

This clonotype was observed many times. The junction shows a germline mismatch at one end, possibly a read error. The genes are TRBV7-7 and TRBJ2-3, with a possible D match to TRBD2 (5 bases). There are 15 residues in the CDR3. CDR1 SSHAT and CDR2 FNYEAQ come from the germline V gene (reference sequence). CDR3 in amino acids: CASSRLPGSTDTQYF. The CDR3 bases are TGTGCTAGCAGCCGACTTCCGGGGTCCACAGATACGCAGTATTTT.

This clonotype was picked up many times. The chain carries TRBV7-9 and TRBJ2-1; D not resolved. This CDR3 has 11 residues. V gave up 6 bases and J gave up 7 bases, with 7 bases separating them. Per the germline V gene, CDR1 is SEHNR and CDR2 is FQNEAQ (reference sequence). CDR3 DNA: TGTGCCAGCAGAGTGGAGAATGAGCAGTTCTTC. It encodes CASRVENEQFF.

This clonotype was seen ten or more times. The rearrangement uses TRBV7-2 and TRBJ2-3, with D perhaps matching TRBD1 (6 bases). V was cut by 5 bases and J by 4 bases, with 13 bases left in between. The CDR3 runs to 14 residues. The V gene's germline CDR1 is SGHTA and CDR2 FQGNSA. The CDR3 region is CASSRPGQPDTQYF. CDR3 coding DNA: TGTGCCAGCAGCAGGCCCGGACAGCCAGATACGCAGTATTTT.

This clonotype has a count of ten or more. One end of the junction fails to match germline, which may point to a read error. V and J are TRBV28 and TRBJ1-6; tentatively, D is TRBD1 (5 bases). The germline gives CDR1 MDHEN, CDR2 SYDVKM. The CDR3 has 13 residues. The CDR3 region is CASSPPGNSPLNF. In nucleotides, the CDR3 is TGTGCCAGCAGCCCCCCAGGGAATTCACCCCTCAACTTT.

This rearrangement joins TRBV25-1 to TRBJ2-3, with D perhaps assigned TRBD1 or TRBD2 (5 bases each). The CDR3 covers 14 residues. Trimming shortened V by 8 bases and J by 8 bases, and 20 bases separated the two germline ends. Germline V gene sequence: CDR1 MGHDK, CDR2 SYGVNS. CDR3 loop: CASGDVGGSATQYF. The CDR3 coding sequence is TGTGCCAGCGGGGACGTGGGCGGGTCGGCTACGCAGTATTTT.

This clonotype showed up many times. This rearrangement joins TRBV7-9 to TRBJ1-2; D remains unclear. The CDR3 extends over 14 amino acids. V lost 1 base and J lost 3, with 9 bases in between. Germline loops: CDR1 SEHNR, CDR2 FQNEAQ (reference sequence). CDR3 coding DNA: TGTGCCAGCAGCTTAGGACAAAAACACTATGGCTACACCTTC. Its protein product is CASSLGQKHYGYTF.

This clonotype was detected ten times or more. The chain carries TRBV20-1 and TRBJ2-6; D possibly uses TRBD1 or TRBD2 (5 bases each). The CDR3 is 15 amino acids. CDR1 and CDR2 (germline): DFQATT, SNEGSKA (reference sequence). Trimming cost V 6 bases and J 0 bases, with 12 bases left between them. The CDR3: CSAGRGISGANVLTF. CDR3 nucleotide sequence: TGCAGTGCGGGACGAGGCATCTCTGGGGCCAACGTCCTGACTTTC.

This clonotype was observed many times. The gene calls are TRBV18 and TRBJ1-5; 7 nucleotides agree with TRBD1. The CDR3 is 15 amino acids. The trim removed 1 base at V and 6 bases at J, leaving 6 bases unmatched. Germline CDR1 reads KGHSH; CDR2 reads LQKENI. Here the CDR3 DNA reads TGTGCCAGCTCACCACGTCAGGGGGGAGGTCAGCCCCAGCATTTT. This translates into CASSPRQGGGQPQHF.

This clonotype was recorded many times. The chain is built from TRBV12-3 or TRBV12-4 and TRBJ2-7; D ambiguous. The CDR3 runs to 14 residues. V lost 6 bases and J lost 0, with 12 bases in between. CDR3 amino acids: CASSPLLSSYEQYF. The CDR3 nucleotides are TGTGCCAGCAGCCCACTACTCAGCTCCTACGAGCAGTACTTC.

This clonotype was counted ten times or more. The CDR3, as DNA: TGCAGTGCTACACCTAGGGGGGTAGGGAATCAGCCCCAGCATTTT. Translation gives CSATPRGVGNQPQHF. V is TRBV20-1 and J is TRBJ1-5, with D possibly matching TRBD1 (6 bases). The V and J ends lost 4 bases and 4 bases respectively, with 17 bases between them. CDR3 size: 15 residues. Germline V lookup: CDR1 DFQATT, CDR2 SNEGSKA (reference sequence).

This chain uses TRBV7-9 with TRBJ2-7; maybe TRBD2 (6 bases). CDR1 SEHNR and CDR2 FQNEAQ come from the germline V gene (reference sequence). Trimming removed 6 bases from V and 7 bases from J, with 19 bases in between. The CDR3 has 14 residues. The CDR3 nucleotides are TGTGCCAGCAGGGGCGGAAAGGAGGGAGAAGAGCAGTACTTC. Its translation: CASRGGKEGEEQYF.

This clonotype was counted at least ten times. The chain carries TRBV20-1 and TRBJ2-7, with 8 nucleotides matching TRBD1. The V and J ends lost 2 bases and 0 bases, in that order; junction bases with no gene match: 3. The CDR3 has 14 amino acids. Germline V lookup: CDR1 DFQATT, CDR2 SNEGSKA (reference sequence). DNA of the CDR3: TGCAGTGCTAGAAGACAGGGGAGCTCCTACGAGCAGTACTTC. As protein: CSARRQGSSYEQYF.

This clonotype was observed at least ten times. The gene calls are TRBV5-1 and TRBJ2-1; the match to TRBD2 covers 10 bases. This CDR3 comprises 16 residues. Losses at the gene ends were 4 bases for V and 7 bases for J; bases not matched to a gene: 11. Germline assignment: CDR1 SGHRS and CDR2 YFSETQ. CDR3: CASSLAASGSLNEQFF. The CDR3 coding sequence is TGCGCCAGCAGCCTAGCGGCTAGCGGGAGTCTAAATGAGCAGTTCTTC.